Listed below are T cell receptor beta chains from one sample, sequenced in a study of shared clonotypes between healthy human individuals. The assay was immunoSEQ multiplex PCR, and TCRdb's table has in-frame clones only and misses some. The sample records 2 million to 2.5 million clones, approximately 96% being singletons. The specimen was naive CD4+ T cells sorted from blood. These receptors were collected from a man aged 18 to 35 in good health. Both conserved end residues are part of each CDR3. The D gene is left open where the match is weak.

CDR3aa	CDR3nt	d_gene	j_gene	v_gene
CASSQEVTNGGELFF	TGCGCCAGCAGCCAAGAAGTGACTAACGGCGGGGAGCTGTTTTTT	.	TRBJ2-2	TRBV4-3
CASSPDPPGTGELFF	TGCGCCAGCAGCCCGGACCCCCCAGGGACCGGGGAGCTGTTTTTT	.	TRBJ2-2	TRBV5-1
CASSQEGGATSTDTQYF	TGCGCCAGCAGCCAAGAAGGGGGAGCAACTAGCACAGATACGCAGTATTTT	.	TRBJ2-3	TRBV4-3
CASSQLFRQSRSGNTIYF	TGTGCCAGCTCACAACTCTTCAGACAGAGCCGCTCTGGAAACACCATATATTTT	.	TRBJ1-3	TRBV18
CASGPGGAGRDTQYF	TGTGCTAGTGGTCCCGGAGGAGCGGGCAGAGATACGCAGTATTTT	.	TRBJ2-3	TRBV12-5
CASRPGGGPPQETQYF	TGTGCCAGCAGGCCCGGAGGGGGGCCCCCGCAAGAGACCCAGTACTTC	.	TRBJ2-5	TRBV28
CASSRTWGVGNTIYF	TGTGCCAGCAGTCGAACTTGGGGGGTAGGAAACACCATATATTTT	.	TRBJ1-3	TRBV27
CASRTSAQETQYF	TGCGCCAGCCGGACTAGCGCACAAGAGACCCAGTACTTC	TRBD2	TRBJ2-5	TRBV5-1
CASSPLFFGAGETQYF	TGTGCCAGCTCACCACTCTTTTTCGGCGCTGGGGAGACCCAGTACTTC	.	TRBJ2-5	TRBV18
CASSATSLGANVLTF	TGTGCCAGCAGTGCGACATCGTTAGGGGCCAACGTCCTGACTTTC	.	TRBJ2-6	TRBV27
CASRRKIGTVNYEQYF	TGTGCCAGCAGAAGGAAGATCGGGACAGTTAACTACGAGCAGTACTTC	TRBD1	TRBJ2-7	TRBV2
CASSVTGGREGNYEQYF	TGTGCCAGCAGCGTAACAGGAGGGAGGGAAGGAAACTACGAGCAGTACTTC	TRBD2	TRBJ2-7	TRBV9
CASSPSQLPGELFF	TGTGCCAGCAGCCCAAGCCAATTGCCCGGGGAGCTGTTTTTT	.	TRBJ2-2	TRBV7-2
CASSPRQTIYGYTF	TGTGCCAGCAGCCCCCGACAGACCATCTATGGCTACACCTTC	.	TRBJ1-2	TRBV2
CAWSVGAGELFF	TGTGCCTGGAGTGTTGGCGCCGGGGAGCTGTTTTTT	.	TRBJ2-2	TRBV30